The 8 T cell receptor beta chains below were found in one sample sequenced in a study of cytomegalovirus exposure and HLA in healthy donors. 13 Jbeta primers and 60 Vbeta primers were used for the PCR. The data were produced by immunoSEQ multiplex PCR, yet TCRdb's version contains in-frame clones alone and is incomplete. The sample has about 260,000 clones, 70% to 90% seen once. Material: PBMCs. These receptors all stem from a woman in her thirties or forties in good health and CMV-seropositive.

This chain connects TRBV27 to TRBJ2-7, with a weak D call TRBD2 (6 bases). The germline gives CDR1 MNHEY, CDR2 SMNVEV (reference sequence). V lost 3 bases and J 4 bases, leaving 22 bases between the germline ends. The CDR3 has 17 residues. The CDR3 sequence is CASSLGRAGTPWYEQYF. In DNA, the CDR3 is TGTGCCAGCAGTTTGGGCCGGGCGGGAACTCCCTGGTACGAGCAGTACTTC.

This chain connects TRBV15 to TRBJ2-1; no clear D. The CDR3 runs 15 residues. V lost 3 bases and J lost 4, with 13 bases in between. CDR1 and CDR2 (germline): LNHNV, YYDKDF (reference sequence). The CDR3 here is CATSRADPVYNEQFF. The CDR3 DNA reads TGTGCCACCAGCAGGGCGGATCCCGTATACAATGAGCAGTTCTTC.

This chain connects TRBV18 to TRBJ2-7; a weak D match, TRBD2 (6 bases). V lost 6 bases and J lost 6, with 21 bases in between. The CDR3 runs 15 residues. Germline V lookup: CDR1 KGHSH, CDR2 LQKENI. CDR3 bases: TGTGCCAGCTCGCGTGCTGGAATTACGGGAGCCGAGCAGTACTTC. Translated, it gives CASSRAGITGAEQYF.

The chain carries TRBV6-5 and TRBJ2-7; 8 bases agree with TRBD2. This CDR3 is built from 15 residues. Germline trimming cut 2 bases from V and 0 bases from J; bases unmatched to any gene: 3. Germline CDR1 reads MNHEY; CDR2 reads SVGAGI. CDR3 sequence reads: CASSYTSGTSYEQYF. As DNA, the CDR3 is TGTGCCAGCAGTTACACTAGCGGTACCTCCTACGAGCAGTACTTC.

V is TRBV27 and J is TRBJ2-3; 8 bases fit TRBD2. V lost 2 bases to trimming and J lost 9 bases; unmatched junction nucleotides: 1. The CDR3 is 12 residues long. Germline CDR1 and CDR2: MNHEY and SMNVEV (reference sequence). The CDR3 loop reads CASSLAGGTQYF. CDR3 nucleotides: TGTGCCAGCAGTTTAGCGGGAGGCACGCAGTATTTT.

The chain combines TRBV11-3 with TRBJ2-7, with a weak D call TRBD1 (6 bases). The germline V gene encodes CDR1 SGHNT and CDR2 YENEEA. V lost 3 bases to trimming and J lost 7 bases, with 16 bases between them. This CDR3 region has 14 residues. CDR3 coding DNA: TGTGCCAGCAGCTTGGGGGCTCGAGAGGGGGAGCAGTACTTC. It encodes CASSLGAREGEQYF. The full variable domain, rest sourced from reference TRBV11-3 and TRBJ2-7, is EAGVVQSPRYKIIEKKQPVAFWCNPISGHNTLYWYLQNLGQGPELLIRYENEEAVDDSQLPKDRFSAERLKGVDSTLKIQPAELGDSAVYLCASSLGAREGEQYFGPGTRLTVT.

V gene TRBV5-4 combines with J gene TRBJ2-1, with D hard to call. The CDR3 length is 13 residues. V lost 4 bases, J lost 0 bases, and 5 bases lay in between. CDR1 SGHNT and CDR2 YYREEE come from the germline V gene (reference sequence). CDR3 nucleotides: TGTGCCAGCAGCCAGGCCTCCTACAATGAGCAGTTCTTC. As protein: CASSQASYNEQFF. The whole variable domain, remainder taken from reference TRBV5-4 and TRBJ2-1, is ETGVTQSPTHLIKTRGQQVTLRCSSQSGHNTVSWYQQALGQGPQFIFQYYREEENGRGNFPPRFSGLQFPNYSSELNVNALELDDSALYLCASSQASYNEQFFGPGTRLTVL.

This clone was detected only once. The V and J genes are TRBV30 and TRBJ2-7, with D perhaps TRBD2 (5 bases). CDR1 and CDR2 from the germline V gene are GTSNPN and SVGIG (reference sequence). CDR3 length equals 12 residues. V lost 5 bases, J lost 4 bases, and 12 bases lay in between. In DNA form, the CDR3 reads TGTGCCTGGTTCGGCCGGGGATACGAGCAGTACTTC. It specifies CAWFGRGYEQYF.